The 14 T cell receptor beta chains below all came from one sample that was sequenced in a study of cytomegalovirus exposure and HLA in healthy donors. Produced via immunoSEQ multiplex PCR; TCRdb's table is partial and in-frame only. Of about 69,000 clones in the sample, just over 95% were seen once. Sequencing was performed on PBMCs. The receptors originated from a woman aged 18-29 years in good health and CMV-seropositive.

The rearrangement links TRBV9 to TRBJ2-1; the D gene is possibly TRBD2 (5 bases). This CDR3 has 15 amino acids. Germline lookup yields CDR1 SGDLS and CDR2 YYNGEE. The V and J ends lost 0 bases and 0 bases respectively, with 7 bases between them. As DNA, the CDR3 is TGTGCCAGCAGCGTAGGGGAGAGCTCCTACAATGAGCAGTTCTTC. Protein: CASSVGESSYNEQFF.

The chain has TRBV12-2 and TRBJ2-1; the table's D call, TRBD2, was not checked against the DNA. TRBV12-2 has pseudogene status. This CDR3 region has 20 residues. The CDR3 bases are TGTGCAAGTCGCCCTCTTGTGGGGACTAGCGGGAAGCGCTCCTACAATGAGCAGTTCTTC. Its protein product is CASRPLVGTSGKRSYNEQFF.

The chain combines TRBV25-1 with TRBJ2-7; 8 bases are shared with TRBD1. J was trimmed by 3 bases and V by 6 bases; bases with no gene match: 7. CDR3 length: 14 residues. Germline V gene lookup returns CDR1 MGHDK and CDR2 SYGVNS. The CDR3 sequence is CASSVLGQGYEQYF. In DNA, the CDR3 is TGTGCCAGCAGCGTTCTCGGACAGGGCTACGAGCAGTACTTC.

The V and J genes are TRBV4-3 and TRBJ2-7; D may be TRBD2 (7 bases). The germline gives CDR1 LGHNA, CDR2 YSLEER. The V end was cut by 4 bases, the J end by 4 bases, with 23 bases between. This CDR3 contains 17 residues. This CDR3 is CASSRVGGLIRPYEQYF. The CDR3 coding sequence is TGCGCCAGCAGCCGCGTCGGGGGGCTGATTCGACCTTACGAGCAGTACTTC.

J is TRBJ2-1 and V is TRBV7-6; 13 nucleotides agree with TRBD2. CDR3 length: 17 amino acids. Germline trimming cut 5 bases from V and 2 bases from J; bases unmatched to any gene: 6. CDR1 SGHVS and CDR2 FNYEAQ come from the germline V gene. DNA for the CDR3: TGTGCCAGCAGCCGCGGACTAGCGGGAGAAACCTACAATGAGCAGTTCTTC. Amino acid sequence: CASSRGLAGETYNEQFF.

This chain uses TRBV7-9 with TRBJ1-2; 12 bases align to TRBD1. This CDR3 has 18 residues. Trimming removed 2 bases from V and 2 bases from J; junction bases left unmatched: 9. Germline CDR1 SEHNR, CDR2 FQNEAQ (reference sequence). The CDR3 DNA sequence: TGTGCCAGCAGCTTACTCAAGACCGGGACAGGGGGCAACTATGGCTACACCTTC. This sequence encodes CASSLLKTGTGGNYGYTF.

The chain is built from TRBV9 and TRBJ2-3, with D possibly TRBD1 on 6 matching bases. Germline V CDR1 and CDR2: SGDLS, YYNGEE. Trimming cost V 4 bases and J 3 bases, with 18 bases left between them. This CDR3 has 16 amino acids. DNA of the CDR3: TGTGCCAGCAGCACTACAGGGAACGGGCAAACAGATACGCAGTATTTT. The encoded protein is CASSTTGNGQTDTQYF.

The chain recombines TRBV19 with TRBJ2-7; 11 bases agree with TRBD1. V lost 3 bases to trimming and J lost 3 bases; unmatched junction nucleotides: 7. Per germline, CDR1 LNHDA and CDR2 SQIVND (reference sequence). CDR3 length equals 16 residues. CDR3 protein: CASSIPTGTGGYEQYF. CDR3 nucleotide sequence: TGTGCCAGTAGTATCCCTACCGGGACAGGGGGCTACGAGCAGTACTTC.

The chain recombines TRBV19 with TRBJ2-7, with D possibly being TRBD2 (6 bases). Germline V gene sequence: CDR1 LNHDA, CDR2 SQIVND (reference sequence). V lost 3 bases and J lost 7, with 19 bases in between. The CDR3 sequence is 15 residues long. This CDR3 is CASSIGGTFLREQYF. As DNA, the CDR3 is TGTGCCAGTAGTATTGGCGGGACCTTCTTGCGGGAGCAGTACTTC.

The V call is TRBV7-3, the J call TRBJ2-1, with TRBD2 matching 11 bases. Unmatched junction bases numbered 13, after V lost 5 bases and J lost 4 bases. Per the germline V gene, CDR1 is SGHTA and CDR2 is FQGTGA. The CDR3 length is 18 residues. CDR3 loop: CASSLRGPGTSGYNEQFF. CDR3 bases: TGTGCCAGCAGCCTTAGAGGGCCGGGGACTAGCGGATACAATGAGCAGTTCTTC.

For this clone: This sample also contains other DNA sequences that code for the same CDR3. The J gene is TRBJ1-4, the V gene TRBV5-1; tentatively, D is TRBD1 (6 bases). The length of the CDR3 is 14 residues. V was pared by 4 bases and J by 1 base, with 8 bases between. Germline loops: CDR1 SGHRS, CDR2 YFSETQ. CDR3 loop: CASSLQGTNEKLFF. The CDR3 bases are TGCGCCAGCAGCCTACAGGGAACTAATGAAAAACTGTTTTTT.

The chain uses TRBV5-1 and TRBJ1-5, with 9 bases identical to TRBD1. Trimming took 4 bases from V and 7 from J; bases not matched to a gene: 9. In germline, CDR1 is SGHRS, CDR2 YFSETQ. CDR3 length: 15 residues. CDR3 amino acids: CASSPLPGQGQPQHF. DNA of the CDR3: TGCGCCAGCAGCCCATTACCGGGACAGGGCCAGCCCCAGCATTTT.

J is TRBJ2-3 and V is TRBV10-3; D possibly corresponds to TRBD2 (5 bases). The CDR3 has 17 residues. V was pared by 1 base and J by 5 bases, with 19 bases between. The V gene's germline CDR1 is ENHRY and CDR2 SYGVKD. The CDR3 region has the DNA TGTGCCATCAGTGAGTTCTCATCAGGACTGAAAGGAGATACGCAGTATTTT. It is translated as CAISEFSSGLKGDTQYF.

The J gene is TRBJ1-1, the V gene TRBV19; D is possibly TRBD1 (5 bases). Deletions cut 1 base from V and 4 bases from J, with 16 bases between. The CDR3 has 16 residues. Germline V gene data show CDR1 as LNHDA and CDR2 as SQIVND (reference sequence). The CDR3: CASSIGLTETATEAFF. The DNA of the CDR3 is TGTGCCAGTAGTATAGGCCTAACCGAGACAGCCACTGAAGCTTTCTTT.